The next 22 T cell receptor beta chains were all read from a single sample in a study of shared clonotypes between healthy human individuals. The data were produced by immunoSEQ multiplex PCR, yet TCRdb's version contains in-frame clones alone and is incomplete. The table has hundreds of thousands of clones, almost 97% seen once. The specimen sequenced was naive CD4+ T cells sorted from blood. Regarding subset: CD45RA+ positively selected. The receptors originated from a woman aged 25 to 39 in good health.

This rearrangement joins TRBV29-1 to TRBJ1-5; D is possibly TRBD1 (5 bases). Germline assignment: CDR1 SQVTM and CDR2 ANQGSEA. This CDR3 comprises 13 residues. The V and J ends lost 4 bases and 3 bases respectively, with 10 bases between them. As DNA, the CDR3 is TGCAGCGTTGGAAGGGGTATCAATCAGCCCCAGCATTTT. Protein: CSVGRGINQPQHF.

V is TRBV19 and J is TRBJ2-7, with D tentatively TRBD2 (6 bases). Germline CDR1 and CDR2: LNHDA and SQIVND (reference sequence). V was trimmed by 4 bases and J by 2 bases, leaving 15 bases between them. The CDR3 is 15 residues long. In nucleotides, the CDR3 is TGTGCCAGTAGTAAGTCCGGGACTGGGACCTACGAGCAGTACTTC. Translation: CASSKSGTGTYEQYF.

This clone has just one count. The CDR3 protein is CASSDPGTGRHEQFF. The CDR3 region has the DNA TGTGCCAGCAGCGACCCCGGGACAGGGAGGCATGAGCAGTTCTTC. This sequence joins TRBV28 and TRBJ2-1; 9 bases fit TRBD1. Per the germline V gene, CDR1 is MDHEN and CDR2 is SYDVKM. Trimming cost V 6 bases and J 8 bases; bases outside gene matches: 11. This CDR3 has 15 residues.

The chain links TRBV6-5 to TRBJ1-2, with TRBD1 matching 8 bases. Germline loops: CDR1 MNHEY, CDR2 SVGAGI. The CDR3 loop spans 14 amino acids. Trimming cost V 5 bases and J 4 bases; bases outside gene matches: 6. This chain's CDR3 is CASSPTGGGYGYTF. The CDR3, as DNA: TGTGCCAGCAGTCCTACAGGGGGAGGCTATGGCTACACCTTC.

V is TRBV19 and J is TRBJ1-2; D possibly corresponds to TRBD1 (5 bases). The CDR3 is 15 amino acids. Germline-derived CDR1 and CDR2 are LNHDA and SQIVND (reference sequence). Between the trimmed V and J ends, which lost 7 bases and 5 bases, there was a span of 20 bases. The CDR3 nucleotides are TGTGCCAGTATCTCCAGAGGTGCAGGGTGGTATGGCTACACCTTC. Translation: CASISRGAGWYGYTF.

The CDR3 here is CASSIVGDFLSNEQFF. The CDR3 DNA is TGTGCCAGTAGTATAGTCGGGGACTTCCTATCCAATGAGCAGTTCTTC. The V and J genes are TRBV19 and TRBJ2-1; possibly TRBD2 for D (6 bases). Germline V gives CDR1 LNHDA, CDR2 SQIVND (reference sequence). V lost 1 base to trimming and J lost 6 bases, with 16 bases between them. The CDR3 length is 16 residues.

This chain uses TRBV27 with TRBJ1-5; 8 positions match TRBD1. CDR3 length: 15 residues. Germline values: CDR1 MNHEY, CDR2 SMNVEV (reference sequence). J gave up 2 bases and V 2 bases, and 2 bases lay outside the gene matches. The CDR3 reads CASSLQGAGNQPQHF. CDR3 bases: TGTGCCAGCAGTTTACAGGGGGCCGGCAATCAGCCCCAGCATTTT.

CDR3 sequence (DNA): TGCGCCAGCAGCTTGGGGCTAGCGGAGTCCTACGAGCAGTACTTC. It yields the protein CASSLGLAESYEQYF. The V call is TRBV5-1, the J call TRBJ2-7; 7 nucleotides match TRBD2. The V gene end was trimmed by 0 bases and the J gene end by 1 base; junction bases not matched to a gene: 4. In germline, CDR1 is SGHRS, CDR2 YFSETQ. The CDR3 sequence is 15 residues long. Filled out from reference TRBV5-1 and TRBJ2-7, the complete variable domain reads KAGVTQTPRYLIKTRGQQVTLSCSPISGHRSVSWYQQTPGQGLQFLFEYFSETQRNKGNFPGRFSGRQFSNSRSEMNVSTLELGDSALYLCASSLGLAESYEQYFGPGTRLTVT.

In DNA, the CDR3 is TGTGCCAGCAGCTCATTAGCGGGGGGTGGGTCCTACGAGCAGTACTTC. Translated, it gives CASSSLAGGGSYEQYF. V usage is TRBV28 and J usage is TRBJ2-5, with 10 bases identical to TRBD2. With the DNA end fitting TRBJ2-7 better, the J assignment may be wrong. The germline gives CDR1 MDHEN, CDR2 SYDVKM. The CDR3 totals 16 residues.

In DNA, the CDR3 is TGTGCCAGCAGCCCCACTAGCGAGTCCTACAATGAGCAGTTCTTC. This translates into CASSPTSESYNEQFF. This rearrangement joins TRBV5-4 to TRBJ2-1; 7 bases line up with TRBD2. Trimming cost V 4 bases and J 1 base; bases outside gene matches: 5. Germline CDR1 reads SGHNT; CDR2 reads YYREEE (reference sequence). The CDR3 totals 15 residues.

J is TRBJ2-7 and V is TRBV28; 8 bases align to TRBD2. Germline lookup yields CDR1 MDHEN and CDR2 SYDVKM. V lost 6 bases to trimming and J lost 3 bases; unmatched junction nucleotides: 7. There are 14 residues in the CDR3. CDR3 region: CASRAHSGDYEQYF. The DNA for the CDR3 is TGTGCCAGCAGGGCTCATAGCGGGGACTACGAGCAGTACTTC.

The chain recombines TRBV11-3 with TRBJ2-5; 12 positions match TRBD2. With 1 base clipped from V and 2 bases from J, the junction kept 8 bases outside the gene matches. Per the germline V gene, CDR1 is SGHNT and CDR2 is YENEEA. The CDR3 loop spans 18 amino acids. The CDR3 is CASSLGETSGSVQETQYF. In nucleotides, the CDR3 is TGTGCCAGCAGCTTAGGGGAGACTAGCGGGAGCGTTCAAGAGACCCAGTACTTC.

This chain joins TRBV7-9 and TRBJ2-1, with D unclear. The CDR3 is made up of 14 amino acids. Looked up from germline, CDR1 is SEHNR and CDR2 is FQNEAQ (reference sequence). V was shortened by 6 bases and J by 6 bases, with 15 bases between the two germline ends. The CDR3 DNA follows: TGTGCCAGCAGACAAGGACCAGCCCTCAATGAGCAGTTCTTC. The encoded protein is CASRQGPALNEQFF.

The CDR3 coding sequence is TGTGCCAGTAGCCGGACGGGAGGCCAAGAGACCCAGTACTTC. Its translation is CASSRTGGQETQYF. The chain carries TRBV19 and TRBJ2-5; 7 bases map to TRBD2. Germline CDR1 and CDR2: LNHDA and SQIVND (reference sequence). V gave up 6 bases and J gave up 1 base; unmatched junction bases: 5. The CDR3 sequence is 14 residues long.

The rearrangement uses TRBV28 and TRBJ2-6, with 11 bases matching TRBD1. V dropped 5 bases and J dropped 0; count of bases not matched to a gene: 6. The CDR3 has 18 residues. CDR1 and CDR2 from the germline V gene are MDHEN and SYDVKM. The CDR3 reads CASSGRDRGSSGANVLTF. For the CDR3, the DNA is TGTGCCAGCAGTGGCCGGGACAGGGGGAGCTCTGGGGCCAACGTCCTGACTTTC.

The chain joins TRBV5-1 to TRBJ2-2; 10 positions agree with TRBD2. This CDR3 comprises 17 residues. V shed 3 bases and J 0 bases; nucleotides not matched to a gene: 5. Per the germline V gene, CDR1 is SGHRS and CDR2 is YFSETQ. The CDR3 loop is CASSYSSGSPNTGELFF. The CDR3 DNA reads as TGCGCCAGCAGCTACTCTAGCGGGAGCCCGAACACCGGGGAGCTGTTTTTT. The full variable domain, with the rest looked up from reference TRBV5-1 and TRBJ2-2, is KAGVTQTPRYLIKTRGQQVTLSCSPISGHRSVSWYQQTPGQGLQFLFEYFSETQRNKGNFPGRFSGRQFSNSRSEMNVSTLELGDSALYLCASSYSSGSPNTGELFFGEGSRLTVL.

The chain is built from TRBV6-1 and TRBJ1-1; D may be TRBD1 (6 bases). CDR1 MNHNS and CDR2 SASEGT come from the germline V gene. Trimming removed 4 bases at V and 0 bases at J, with 15 bases between. This CDR3 contains 16 residues. As DNA, the CDR3 is TGTGCCAGCAGTGTACAGGGTCTGGTCATGAACACTGAAGCTTTCTTT. Protein product: CASSVQGLVMNTEAFF.

The genes are TRBV28 and TRBJ2-5; D is ambiguous. TRBJ2-7 matches the DNA end more closely, so the J call is doubtful. This CDR3 comprises 11 residues. Germline V gene sequence: CDR1 MDHEN, CDR2 SYDVKM. DNA of the CDR3: TGTGCCAGCAGTTCGAGGCGCGAGCAGTACTTC. This encodes CASSSRREQYF.

V is TRBV10-3 and J is TRBJ2-1; TRBD2 matches 7 bases. This CDR3 is 15 amino acids long. V lost 2 bases and J lost 5; bases outside the gene matches: 6. Looked up from germline, CDR1 is ENHRY and CDR2 is SYGVKD. The CDR3 here is CAISEVSGPDNEQFF. The CDR3 coding sequence is TGTGCCATCAGTGAGGTTAGCGGGCCAGACAATGAGCAGTTCTTC.

Worth noting for this clone: This sample includes further DNA sequences coding for the same CDR3. This rearrangement joins TRBV2 to TRBJ1-2; no clear D gene. The CDR3 runs to 12 residues. V shed 4 bases and J shed 2 bases, with 5 bases lying between them. CDR1 and CDR2 from the germline V gene are SNHLY and FYNNEI. CDR3 region: CASSGQNYGYTF. The CDR3 DNA reads TGTGCCAGCAGTGGCCAAAACTATGGCTACACCTTC.

The chain recombines TRBV5-6 with TRBJ2-5; D is ambiguous. The CDR3 is made up of 15 amino acids. The germline gives CDR1 SGHDT, CDR2 YYEEEE. Trimming stripped 1 base from V and 9 bases from J, with 19 bases between. CDR3 region: CASSLHGGVGLAQYF. The CDR3 nucleotides are TGTGCCAGCAGCTTGCATGGCGGTGTGGGCTTGGCCCAGTACTTC.

This sequence joins TRBV4-2 and TRBJ2-3, with 7 bases fitting TRBD2. This CDR3 comprises 15 residues. The germline CDR1 and CDR2 sequences are LGHNA and YNFKEQ. J gave up 0 bases and V 5 bases, and 5 bases lay outside the gene matches. In DNA form, the CDR3 reads TGTGCCAGCAGCTCGGGCGGGGGTAGCACAGATACGCAGTATTTT. Translated: CASSSGGGSTDTQYF.